This TCR beta chain is drawn from a study of human CD8 memory T cell subsets. Study-wide findings and caveats: T cell repertoires from the stem-like memory and precursor exhausted subsets showed minimal mutual overlap.

The CDR3 consists of 15 residues. Germline V gives CDR1 SEHNR, CDR2 FQNEAQ (reference sequence). Remarks on this clonotype: Antigen: not known.

Among CD8+ T cells, TPEX were CCR7+ PD-1+ TIGIT+ early memory cells with exhausted-like traits. Duplicate 150,000-cell vials of sorted CD8+ T cells per subset supplied the RNA. UMI-labeled 5' RACE generated the TCR beta libraries. Each CDR3 protein gets one entry in TCRdb, which reprocessed the 5' RACE reads and gives no DNA. The table gives almost 7,500 distinct CDR3 sequences; the top ten clones make up approximately 23% of it. The chain is built from TRBV7-9 and TRBJ2-2. Material: CD8+ T cells from PBMCs. The origin of this receptor is a human donor in good health. This CDR3 is CASSFQRGFTGELFF.